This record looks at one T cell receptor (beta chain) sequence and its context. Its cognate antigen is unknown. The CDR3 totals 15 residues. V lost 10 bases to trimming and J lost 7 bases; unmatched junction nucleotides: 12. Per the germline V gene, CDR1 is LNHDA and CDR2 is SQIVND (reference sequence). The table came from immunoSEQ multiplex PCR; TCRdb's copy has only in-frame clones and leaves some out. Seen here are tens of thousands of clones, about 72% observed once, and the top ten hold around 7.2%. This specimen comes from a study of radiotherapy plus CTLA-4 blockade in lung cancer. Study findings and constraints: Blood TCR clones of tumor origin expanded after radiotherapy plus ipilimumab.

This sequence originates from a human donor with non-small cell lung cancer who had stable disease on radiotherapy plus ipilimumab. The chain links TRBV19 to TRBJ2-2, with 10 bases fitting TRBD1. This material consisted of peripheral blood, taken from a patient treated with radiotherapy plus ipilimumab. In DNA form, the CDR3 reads TGTGCCACTCCGAAGTTGGGACAGGGGAACGGGGAGCTGTTTTTT. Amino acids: CATPKLGQGNGELFF.